A selection of T cell receptor beta chains follows, all from one sample in a study of blood T cell repertoires in COVID-19. Libraries were prepared by immunoSEQ multiplex PCR; TCRdb keeps only in-frame clonotypes and omits some of them. The table includes 200,000 to 300,000 clones, approximately 81% detected once. The sequencing sample was made of peripheral blood. These receptor sequences come from a woman aged 80 or over with acute or convalescent COVID-19. The CDR3 runs from the conserved cysteine through the conserved F or W. A D gene is named only where the DNA matches it firmly. For some rows the clone size is stated as once, few or many, or as a class when expanded; others skip it.

abundance	v_gene	j_gene	d_gene	CDR3nt	CDR3aa
-	TRBV15	TRBJ2-3	-	TGTGCCACCAGCAGAGATCCTCGCGGGGTCGCCACAGATACGCAGTATTTT	CATSRDPRGVATDTQYF
-	TRBV4-1	TRBJ1-6	-	TGCGCCAGCAGCCTCCCATTCGTCCCAGGCTCCTATAATTCACCCCTCCACTTT	CASSLPFVPGSYNSPLHF
once	TRBV5-1	TRBJ2-1	TRBD2	TGCGCCAGCAGCTTGGTCGGGACTAGCGTCGGGAATGAGCAGTTCTTC	CASSLVGTSVGNEQFF
once	TRBV14	TRBJ1-2	TRBD1	TGTGCCAGCAGCCAAGATCTAGGGGGCGCCTATGGCTACACCTTC	CASSQDLGGAYGYTF
-	TRBV19	TRBJ2-2	-	TGTGCCAGTAGTGGGGCCGCAAACACCGGGGAGCTGTTTTTT	CASSGAANTGELFF
-	TRBV28	TRBJ1-5	TRBD1	TGTGCCAGCACCTCTGGGACAGCGAATCAGCCCCAGCATTTT	CASTSGTANQPQHF
-	TRBV19	TRBJ2-2	TRBD1	TGTGCCAGTAGTGCACAGGGGGCGCGAAACACCGGGGAGCTGTTTTTT	CASSAQGARNTGELFF
-	TRBV9	TRBJ1-5	TRBD1	TGTGCCAGCAGCGCGGCGGCAGGGGGCTTCGACAATCAGCCCCAGCATTTT	CASSAAAGGFDNQPQHF
once	TRBV5-4	TRBJ2-1	-	TGTGCCAGCAGCTTGGACGGGAGAAGGGACAATGAGCAGTTCTTC	CASSLDGRRDNEQFF
once	TRBV18	TRBJ2-2	TRBD1	TGTGCCAGCTCACCTAGACAGGGAAGTGTCGGGGAGCTGTTTTTT	CASSPRQGSVGELFF
-	TRBV5-1	TRBJ2-1	TRBD1	TGCGCCAGCAGCTTAGGGACAGGGGGCCACAATGAGCAGTTCTTC	CASSLGTGGHNEQFF
-	TRBV6-4	TRBJ2-1	TRBD2	TGTGCCAGCAGGAAACTAGCGGGGGATCTGTATGAGCAGTTCTTC	CASRKLAGDLYEQFF
-	TRBV20-1	TRBJ1-1	TRBD1	TGCCAGACAGGGAGCACTGAAGCTTTCTTT	CQTGSTEAFF
-	TRBV6-5	TRBJ2-7	-	TGTGCCAGCACGGGGATGGGAAGCTCCTACGAGCAGTACTTC	CASTGMGSSYEQYF
once	TRBV7-2	TRBJ1-4	TRBD1	TGTGCCAGCAGCGGCTCCGGGACAGGGACGTTAAAACTGTTTTTT	CASSGSGTGTLKLFF
-	TRBV12-3/TRBV12-4	TRBJ2-5	-	TGTGCCAGCAGTCTCGAGGGGACCCAGTACTTC	CASSLEGTQYF
-	TRBV9	TRBJ2-2	-	TGTGCCAGCAGCCCCAGGGGTGGGGACACCGGGGAGCTGTTTTTT	CASSPRGGDTGELFF
-	TRBV6-6	TRBJ2-2	TRBD2	TGTGCCAGCAGTCCGATTAGCGGGAGGGTAAACACCGGGGAGCTGTTTTTT	CASSPISGRVNTGELFF
few	TRBV4-1	TRBJ1-1	-	TGCGCCAGCAGCCAAGATCCGTACACTGAAGCTTTCTTT	CASSQDPYTEAFF
-	TRBV2	TRBJ2-7	TRBD2	TGTGCCAGCAGTGACGGCGGGAGCTACGAGCAGTACTTC	CASSDGGSYEQYF
-	TRBV14	TRBJ2-1	-	TGTGCCAGCAGCCAAGATTGGGCGTCTGAGCGGTTGCAGTTCTTC	CASSQDWASERLQFF
-	TRBV30	TRBJ1-3	TRBD1	TGTGCCCACCGAACAGGGGGCAACACCATATATTTT	CAHRTGGNTIYF
-	TRBV21-1	TRBJ1-2	-	TGTGCCAGCAGCACCCCAGGGACATTTGGTAGAGAGATAGGCGGCTACACCTTC	CASSTPGTFGREIGGYTF
-	TRBV19	TRBJ1-2	TRBD1	TGTGCCAGTAACCCCAGACCCGGGACAGGGGTCTATGGCTACACCTTC	CASNPRPGTGVYGYTF
-	TRBV9	TRBJ1-2	TRBD1	TGTGCCAGCAGCGTAGGACGGACAGGGTTTCACTACACCTTC	CASSVGRTGFHYTF
-	TRBV19	TRBJ2-3	-	TGTGCGTCAGGTTATAATAGAGATACGCAGTATTTT	CASGYNRDTQYF
few	TRBV27	TRBJ2-7	-	TGTGCCAGCAGTCGACAGGCCGTCTCCTACGAGCAGTACTTC	CASSRQAVSYEQYF
-	TRBV5-4	TRBJ2-1	TRBD2	TGTGCCAGCAGCCCTGGACTAGCGGGACGCAATGAGCAGTTCTTC	CASSPGLAGRNEQFF
-	TRBV19	TRBJ1-4	TRBD1	TGTGCCAGTAGTCCTGGACAGGGCCAAACTAATGAAAAACTGTTTTTT	CASSPGQGQTNEKLFF
-	TRBV29-1	TRBJ2-3	-	TGCAGCGGGAGCCCTAGCACAGATACGCAGTATTTT	CSGSPSTDTQYF
-	TRBV3-1/TRBV3-2	TRBJ2-1	-	TGTGCCAGCAGCCAGGGGCCGTTTATTGTGGTGTCGGTTGAGCAGTTCTTC	CASSQGPFIVVSVEQFF
-	TRBV6-5	TRBJ2-1	TRBD2	TGTGCCAGCAGGTCGAGCGGGAGGGCCAGCAATGAGCAGTTCTTC	CASRSSGRASNEQFF
-	TRBV6-9	TRBJ2-1	-	TGTGCCAGCAGTTATTCGAATCGGACAGTGAGGGATGAGCAGTTCTTC	CASSYSNRTVRDEQFF
once	TRBV7-9	TRBJ1-6	TRBD1	TGTGCCAGCAGCCGTTTAAGAACAGGGGACAATTCACCCCTCCACTTT	CASSRLRTGDNSPLHF
-	TRBV9	TRBJ2-5	-	TGTGCCAGCAGCGTAGACTACTTTAGGGGGGAGACCCAGTACTTC	CASSVDYFRGETQYF
few	TRBV28	TRBJ1-5	-	TGTGCCAGCAGACCTGCGGCTGAAATTCGCAATCAGCCCCAGCATTTT	CASRPAAEIRNQPQHF
few	TRBV3-1/TRBV3-2	TRBJ1-1	-	TGTGCCAGCAGCCGACAGCCTATGAACACTGAAGCTTTCTTT	CASSRQPMNTEAFF
-	TRBV19	TRBJ2-7	TRBD2	TGTGCCAGTAGCACCGTTAGCGGGCACTACGAGCAGTACTTC	CASSTVSGHYEQYF
-	TRBV25-1	TRBJ2-7	-	TGTGCCAGCAGTAGGGGGTATGAGCAGTACTTC	CASSRGYEQYF
few	TRBV7-9	TRBJ1-4	TRBD1	TGTGCCAGCAGCTTTACAGGGGGAGGTGAAAAACTGTTTTTT	CASSFTGGGEKLFF
-	TRBV5-5	TRBJ1-1	TRBD1	TGTGCCAGCAGCTTGGCGTTACAGGGGGGGACTGAAGCTTTCTTT	CASSLALQGGTEAFF
-	TRBV10-2	TRBJ1-6	-	TGCGCCAGCAGTGAGTCAGGGGGTAATTCACCCCTCCACTTT	CASSESGGNSPLHF
few	TRBV15	TRBJ1-6	-	TGTGCCACCAGCAGAGGCGGGAATTCACCCCTCCACTTT	CATSRGGNSPLHF
-	TRBV10-3	TRBJ2-7	-	TGTGCCATCAGTGAGTCGGCAGGGGAGAACCGCGAGCAGTACTTC	CAISESAGENREQYF
-	TRBV6-5	TRBJ2-7	TRBD1	TGTGCCACGTCTGACAGGGCCCCCTCCTACGAGCAGTACTTC	CATSDRAPSYEQYF
-	TRBV4-1	TRBJ1-2	-	TGCGCCAGCAGCCAAGATTTGGGCATCTATGGCTACACCTTC	CASSQDLGIYGYTF